What follows describes a single TCR beta chain. The data derive from a study of cytomegalovirus exposure and HLA in healthy donors. The CDR3 is made up of 19 amino acids. V was trimmed by 1 base and J by 0 bases, leaving 21 bases between them. The germline V gene encodes CDR1 LGHNT and CDR2 FRNRAP. The primer mix had 60 Vbeta and 13 Jbeta primers. Profiling relied on immunoSEQ multiplex PCR, and the TCRdb table lists in-frame clones only, not all of them. The data hold more than 90,000 clones, with approximately 70% observed a single time. The chain is built from TRBV12-5 and TRBJ1-1; a weak D match, TRBD1 (5 bases). Specimen: PBMCs. This sequence originates from a woman aged 25 to 39 in good health and CMV-seronegative. CDR3 bases: TGTGCTAGTGGTTTGGGACCACAGGTTAAGTCTGGTGTGAACACTGAAGCTTTCTTT. It codes for CASGLGPQVKSGVNTEAFF.